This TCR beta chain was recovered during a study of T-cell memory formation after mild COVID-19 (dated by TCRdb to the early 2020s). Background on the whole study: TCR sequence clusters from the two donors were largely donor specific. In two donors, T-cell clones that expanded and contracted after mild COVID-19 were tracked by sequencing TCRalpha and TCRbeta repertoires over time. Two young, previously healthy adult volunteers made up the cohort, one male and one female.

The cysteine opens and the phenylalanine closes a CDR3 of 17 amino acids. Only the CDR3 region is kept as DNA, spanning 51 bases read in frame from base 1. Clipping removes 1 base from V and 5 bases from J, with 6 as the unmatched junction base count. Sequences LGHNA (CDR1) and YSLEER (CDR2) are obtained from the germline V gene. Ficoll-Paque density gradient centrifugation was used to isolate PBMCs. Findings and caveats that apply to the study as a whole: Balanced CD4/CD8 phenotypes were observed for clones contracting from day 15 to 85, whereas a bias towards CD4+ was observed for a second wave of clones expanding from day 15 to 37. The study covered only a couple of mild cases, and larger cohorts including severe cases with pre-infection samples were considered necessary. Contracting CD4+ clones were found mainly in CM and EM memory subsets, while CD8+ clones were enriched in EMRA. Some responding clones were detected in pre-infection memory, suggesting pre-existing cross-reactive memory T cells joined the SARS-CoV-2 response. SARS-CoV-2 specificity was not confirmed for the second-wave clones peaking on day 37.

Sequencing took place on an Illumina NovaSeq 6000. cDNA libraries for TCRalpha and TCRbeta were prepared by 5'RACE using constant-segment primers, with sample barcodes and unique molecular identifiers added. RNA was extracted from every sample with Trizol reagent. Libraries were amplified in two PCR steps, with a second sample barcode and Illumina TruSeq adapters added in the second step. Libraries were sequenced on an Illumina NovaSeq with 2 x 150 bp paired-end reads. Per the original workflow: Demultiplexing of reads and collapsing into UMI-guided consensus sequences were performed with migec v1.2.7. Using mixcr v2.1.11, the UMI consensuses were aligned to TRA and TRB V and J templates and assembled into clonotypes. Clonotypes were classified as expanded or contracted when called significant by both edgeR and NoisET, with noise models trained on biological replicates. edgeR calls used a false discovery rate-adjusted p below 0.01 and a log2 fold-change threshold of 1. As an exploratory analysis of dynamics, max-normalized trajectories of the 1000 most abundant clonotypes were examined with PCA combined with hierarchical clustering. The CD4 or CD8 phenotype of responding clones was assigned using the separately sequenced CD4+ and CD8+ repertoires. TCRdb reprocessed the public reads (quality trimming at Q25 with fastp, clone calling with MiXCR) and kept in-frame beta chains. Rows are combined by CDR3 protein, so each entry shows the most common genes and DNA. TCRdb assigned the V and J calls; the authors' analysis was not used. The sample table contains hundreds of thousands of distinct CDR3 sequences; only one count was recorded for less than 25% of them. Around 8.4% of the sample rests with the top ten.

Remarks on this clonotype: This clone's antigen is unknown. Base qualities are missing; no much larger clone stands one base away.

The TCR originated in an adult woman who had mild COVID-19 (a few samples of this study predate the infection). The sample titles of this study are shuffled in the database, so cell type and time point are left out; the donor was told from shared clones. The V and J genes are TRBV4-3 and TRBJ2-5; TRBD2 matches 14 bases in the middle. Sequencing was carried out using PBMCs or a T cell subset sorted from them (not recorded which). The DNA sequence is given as TGCGCCAGCAGCCAAGTAGGGACTAGCGGGAGTTACGAGACCCAGTACTTC. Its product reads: CASSQVGTSGSYETQYF.